This T cell receptor beta chain was retrieved from a study of vaccination and CD4 T cells after COVID-19 (dated by TCRdb to 2021 to 2024). About the investigation overall: Every convalescent patient had a positive nasal swab PCR test for SARS-CoV-2, with mild disease in 9 or 10 patients and severe disease in one. A few convalescent patients were sampled both early after vaccination (day 14) and late after vaccination (days 161 to 241). In approximately ten COVID-19 convalescent patients and several infection-naive healthy vaccine recipients, the spike-specific CD4+ TCR repertoire before mRNA vaccination was compared with the repertoire after mRNA vaccination. Each participant got two doses of either the Pfizer-BioNTech BNT162b2 vaccine (n=8) or the Moderna mRNA-1273 vaccine (n=2). Post-vaccine blood samples were taken a median of roughly 75 days after the second vaccine dose, with a range of roughly 13 to 250 days. Post-COVID blood samples from convalescent patients were collected a median of roughly 100 days after diagnosis, with a range of roughly 35 to 180 days. Six males and four females were included in the convalescent cohort, with two Hispanic individuals, seven Caucasians, two Asians and one multiracial person represented. Study-wide conclusions, independent of this receptor: Of the vaccine-specific clones found in convalescent patients, nearly all (304 of 307) were mono-reactive for SARS-CoV-2 spike instead of being cross-reactive with common cold coronaviruses. Although the median number of SARS-CoV-2-reactive clonotypes went up from approximately 20 after infection to approximately 40 after vaccination, the increase was not significant. In convalescent patients, a median about 86% of post-vaccine SARS-CoV-2-reactive clones were detected only after vaccination, suggesting vaccine-specific priming. Relatively few convalescent patients were included in the study, and early timepoints after natural infection were not analyzed.

This clonotype was seen more than once but under ten times. Its antigen has not been determined. Qualities for individual bases were not recorded, and no much larger clone is one base off. The label giving this sample's time point can be read as: late sampling 161 to 241 days after vaccination in three convalescent patients. Positive SARS-CoV-2 PCR tests in the convalescent patients dated from March to December 2020, before Alpha, Beta and Delta variants emerged in the United States. Ficoll-Paque Plus gradient centrifugation was used to isolate PBMCs from whole blood, and the isolated PBMCs were then either used fresh or cryopreserved at -140C. V and J are trimmed by 8 bases and 0 bases, and the gene matches miss 10 bases of the junction. Looking up the germline V gene (reference sequence) yields CDR1 MNHEY and CDR2 SMNVEV. The CDR3 contains 17 residues, cysteine and phenylalanine counted. Only the CDR3 part of the read is kept: 51 bases, read in frame from the first base.

Receptors were amplified or captured by PCR. TCRdb lists the instrument as Illumina iSeq 100. The published analysis was carried out like this. Non-productive sequences were filtered out, and CDR3s that did not start with C, did not end with F or W, or were shorter than 7 amino acids were discarded. Similarity between CDR3 sequences was evaluated in R version 3.6.1 using Levenshtein distances (stringdist) and unrooted phylogenetic trees (ape). TCRdb reprocessing: public reads trimmed at Q25 with fastp, clones called with MiXCR, in-frame beta chains kept. When rows share a CDR3 protein, they turn into one entry using the most common DNA and genes. Clone size and V and J calls follow TCRdb, not the original study. This sample comprises about 29,000 distinct CDR3 sequences, approximately 48% of them detected only once. Of the sample, about 6% falls within the top ten clones.

This sequence uses TRBV27 and TRBJ2-7; TRBD2 matches 13 bases in the middle. This clonotype was obtained from a human donor who had recovered from COVID-19. Material: CD4+ T cells from blood, obtained about 7 months after SARS-CoV-2 vaccination. This receptor has the CDR3 CASRPTSGRTYSYEQYF. The DNA reads TGTGCCAGCCGCCCGACTAGCGGGAGGACATACTCCTACGAGCAGTACTTC.